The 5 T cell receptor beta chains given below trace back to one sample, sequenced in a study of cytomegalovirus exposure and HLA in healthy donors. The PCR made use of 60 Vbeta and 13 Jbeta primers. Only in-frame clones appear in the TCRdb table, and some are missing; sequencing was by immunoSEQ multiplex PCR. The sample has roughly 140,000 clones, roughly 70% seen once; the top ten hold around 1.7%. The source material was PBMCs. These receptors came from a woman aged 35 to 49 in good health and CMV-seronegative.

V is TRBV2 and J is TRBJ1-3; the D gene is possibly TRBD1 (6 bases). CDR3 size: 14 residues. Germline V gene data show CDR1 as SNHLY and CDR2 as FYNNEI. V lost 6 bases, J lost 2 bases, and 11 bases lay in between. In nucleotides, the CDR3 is TGTGCCAGCAGATCACAGGGAACTGGAAACACCATATATTTT. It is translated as CASRSQGTGNTIYF.

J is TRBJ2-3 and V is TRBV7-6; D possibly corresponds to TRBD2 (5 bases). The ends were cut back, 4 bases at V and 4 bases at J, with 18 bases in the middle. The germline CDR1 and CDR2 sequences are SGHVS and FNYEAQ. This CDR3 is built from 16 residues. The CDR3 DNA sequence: TGTGCCAGCAGCTCCCGGGGATCACCGCTCGCAGATACGCAGTATTTT. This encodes CASSSRGSPLADTQYF. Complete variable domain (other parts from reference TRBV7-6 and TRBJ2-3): GAGVSQSPRYKVTKRGQDVALRCDPISGHVSLYWYRQALGQGPEFLTYFNYEAQQDKSGLPNDRFSAERPEGSISTLTIQRTEQRDSAMYRCASSSRGSPLADTQYFGPGTRLTVL.

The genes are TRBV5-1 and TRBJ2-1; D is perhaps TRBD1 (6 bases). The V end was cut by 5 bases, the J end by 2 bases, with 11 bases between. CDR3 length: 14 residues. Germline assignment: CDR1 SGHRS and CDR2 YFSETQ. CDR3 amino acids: CASRGQIAYNEQFF. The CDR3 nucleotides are TGCGCCAGCAGAGGACAGATTGCCTACAATGAGCAGTTCTTC.

In DNA form, the CDR3 reads TGTGCCTGGAGTGTCGTCAGGGGGGTTATGAACACTGAAGCTTTCTTT. Translating it yields CAWSVVRGVMNTEAFF. The chain is built from TRBV30 and TRBJ1-1; 7 bases are a match to TRBD1. CDR3 length equals 16 residues. CDR1 is GTSNPN, CDR2 SVGIG, per germline (reference sequence). V trimming: 0 bases; J trimming: 0 bases; junction bases outside the gene matches: 7.

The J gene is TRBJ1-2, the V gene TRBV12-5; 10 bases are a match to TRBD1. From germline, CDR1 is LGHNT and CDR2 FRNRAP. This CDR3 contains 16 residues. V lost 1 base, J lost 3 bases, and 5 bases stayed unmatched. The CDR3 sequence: CASGLDGGQGYYGYTF. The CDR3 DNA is TGTGCTAGTGGTTTGGACGGGGGACAGGGGTACTATGGCTACACCTTC.